Ten or more counts support the clone carrying this T cell receptor (beta chain). Its specificity is unknown. Uncontrolled infection, other autoimmune disease, pregnancy or lactation led to exclusion. Amplified regions were TCR beta CDR3 sequences from RNA transcripts. TCR CDR3 underwent first-round RT-PCR with the HTBI primer set. From the multiplex PCR reads, TCRdb called clonotypes with MiXCR, one entry per CDR3 protein. The sample has roughly 510,000 distinct CDR3 sequences, 40% to 50% seen once; the top ten hold 35% to 50%. This sample is part of a study of T cells in Graves' hyperthyroidism and ophthalmopathy. V was trimmed by 4 bases and J by 0 bases, leaving 13 bases between them. The CDR3 spans 14 residues. CDR1 SQVTM and CDR2 ANQGSEA come from the germline V gene. Findings and caveats of the study: A 13 V-J signature model discriminated ophthalmopathy versus stable hyperthyroidism. The model foresaw ophthalmopathy a median about 6.5 months prior to onset.

Sequenced sample: peripheral blood or thyroid tissue (not recorded which). The chain recombines TRBV29-1 with TRBJ2-7; D gene uncertain. The sequence derives from an adult woman with Graves' disease, either hyperthyroidism or ophthalmopathy (not recorded which). DNA of the CDR3: TGCAGCGTTGGAAGTCAGGATTACTCCTACGAGCAGTACTTC. Its protein product is CSVGSQDYSYEQYF.